This T cell receptor (beta chain) was sequenced during a study of T cells in Graves' hyperthyroidism and ophthalmopathy. Points from the study as a whole: Researchers report that a 13 V-J model separated ophthalmopathy from stable hyperthyroidism.

RNA transcripts were the template for amplifying TCR beta CDR3 regions. The HTBI primer set served for first-round RT-PCR of the TCR CDR3. TCRdb independently ran MiXCR on the multiplex PCR reads; one entry per CDR3 protein. The data show tens of thousands of distinct CDR3 sequences, about 50% seen once. Note on this clonotype: Its specificity is unknown.

Ophthalmopathy patients all had a Clinical Activity Score of at least 3, a NOSPECS grade of at least 4 and disease under 3 months old. Based on clinical symptoms, serum thyroxine and TRAb, thyroid ultrasound and orbital computed tomography, diagnoses were reached. The PBMCs were sourced from fresh peripheral blood (around 10 ml). The germline gives CDR1 SEHNR, CDR2 FQNEAQ (reference sequence). V was clipped by 2 bases and J by 11 bases, with 11 bases between them. The CDR3 length is 12 residues. Sequencing input: blood. V is TRBV7-9 and J is TRBJ2-3; no firm D call. This receptor was taken from a woman aged 55-69 years with Graves' ophthalmopathy. CDR3 protein: CASSLLFREQYF. The CDR3 nucleotides are TGTGCCAGCAGCTTACTCTTTAGGGAGCAGTATTTT.